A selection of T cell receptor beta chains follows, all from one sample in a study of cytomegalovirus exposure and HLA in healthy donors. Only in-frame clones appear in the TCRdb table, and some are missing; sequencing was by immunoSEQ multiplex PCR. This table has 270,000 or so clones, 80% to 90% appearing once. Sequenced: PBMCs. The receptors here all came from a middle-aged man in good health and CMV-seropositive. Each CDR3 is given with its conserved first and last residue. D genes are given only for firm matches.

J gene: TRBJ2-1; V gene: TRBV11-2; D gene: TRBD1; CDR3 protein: CASSILTGVDEQFF
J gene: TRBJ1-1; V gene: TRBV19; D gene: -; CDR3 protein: CASSIVGGQNTEAFF
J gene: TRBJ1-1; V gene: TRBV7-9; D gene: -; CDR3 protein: CASSSGSNTEAFF
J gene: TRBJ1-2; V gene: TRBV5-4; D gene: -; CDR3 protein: CASSPRRDYGYTF
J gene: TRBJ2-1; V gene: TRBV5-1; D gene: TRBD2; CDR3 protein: CASSRTSGSSYNEQFF
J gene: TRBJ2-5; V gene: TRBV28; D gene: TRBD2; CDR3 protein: CASSPGLADQETQYF
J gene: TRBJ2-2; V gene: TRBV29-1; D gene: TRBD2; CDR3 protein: CSVEAEGASGIDTGELFF
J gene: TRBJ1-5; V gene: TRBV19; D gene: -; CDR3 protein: CASSISFNQPQHF
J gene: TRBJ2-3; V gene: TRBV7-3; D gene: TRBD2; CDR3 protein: CASSLTGGSDTQYF
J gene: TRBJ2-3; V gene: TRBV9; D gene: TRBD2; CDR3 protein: CASSLQTAGVADTQYF
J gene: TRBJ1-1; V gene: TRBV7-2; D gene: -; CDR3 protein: CASSLGDMNTEAFF
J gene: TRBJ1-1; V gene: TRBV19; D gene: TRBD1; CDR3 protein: CASSMGTGGYTEAFF
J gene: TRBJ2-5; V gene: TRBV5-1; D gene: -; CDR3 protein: CASSLGTGTGETQYF
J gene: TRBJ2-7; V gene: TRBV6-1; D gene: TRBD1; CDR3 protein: CASSEQGDSRYEQYF
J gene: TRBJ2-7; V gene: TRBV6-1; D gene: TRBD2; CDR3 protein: CASSERAGDPHEQYF
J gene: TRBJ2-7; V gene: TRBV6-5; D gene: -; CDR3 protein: CASSSGGGLSYEQYF
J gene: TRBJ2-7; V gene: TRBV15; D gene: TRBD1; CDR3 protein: CATSRGGQYEQYF
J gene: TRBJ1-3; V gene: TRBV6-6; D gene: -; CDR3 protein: CATRGWGSSGNTIYF
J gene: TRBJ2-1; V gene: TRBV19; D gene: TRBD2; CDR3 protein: CASSIEGRGEQFF
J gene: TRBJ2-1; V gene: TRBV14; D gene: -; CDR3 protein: CASSQSTGNEQFF
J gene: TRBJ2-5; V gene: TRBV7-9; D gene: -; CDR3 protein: CASSLTTAGVQETQYF
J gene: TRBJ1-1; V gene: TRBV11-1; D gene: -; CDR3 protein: CASSLVGGARTEAFF
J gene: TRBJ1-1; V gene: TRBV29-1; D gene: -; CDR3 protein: CSVPGQTEAFF
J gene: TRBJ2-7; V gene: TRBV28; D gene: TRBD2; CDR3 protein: CASSLLGLAGVYEQYF
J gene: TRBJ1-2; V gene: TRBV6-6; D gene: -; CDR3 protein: CASSSVGRGYTF
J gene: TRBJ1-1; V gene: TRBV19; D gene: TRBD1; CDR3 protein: CASSLGTGRMNTEAFF
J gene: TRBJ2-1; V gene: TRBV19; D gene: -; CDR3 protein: CASSIGGVGYNEQFF
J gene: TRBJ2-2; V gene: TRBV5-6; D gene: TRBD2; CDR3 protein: CASSASGLAGLKNTGELFF
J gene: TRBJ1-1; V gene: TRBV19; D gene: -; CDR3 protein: CASSSRPARGTEAFF
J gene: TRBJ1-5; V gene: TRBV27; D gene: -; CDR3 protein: CASSLSSRNQPQHF
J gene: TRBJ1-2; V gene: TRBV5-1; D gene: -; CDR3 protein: CASSLAGQRIYGYTF
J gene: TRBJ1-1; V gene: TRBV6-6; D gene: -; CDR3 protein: CASSSSRTVDHTEAFF
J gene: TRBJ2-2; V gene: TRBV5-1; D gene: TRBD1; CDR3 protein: CASSWDSLANTGELFF
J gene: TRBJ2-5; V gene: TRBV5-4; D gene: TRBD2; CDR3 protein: CASSSGGPGLAAQETQYF
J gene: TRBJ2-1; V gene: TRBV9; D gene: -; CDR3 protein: CASSVGGGGGYNEQFF
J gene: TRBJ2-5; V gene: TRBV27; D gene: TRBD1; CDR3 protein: CASSSGQGAQETQYF
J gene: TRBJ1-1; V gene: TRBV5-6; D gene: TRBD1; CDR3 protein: CASSPRGGQGRGNTEAFF
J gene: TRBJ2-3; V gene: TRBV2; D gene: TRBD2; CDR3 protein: CASREKRESTDTQYF
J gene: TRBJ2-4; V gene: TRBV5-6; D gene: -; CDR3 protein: CASSSQGLSNIQYF
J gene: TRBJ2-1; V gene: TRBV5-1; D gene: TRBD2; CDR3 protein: CASSLPSGSDEQFF
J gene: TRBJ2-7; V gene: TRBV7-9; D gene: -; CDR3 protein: CASSIGSGQTYEQYF
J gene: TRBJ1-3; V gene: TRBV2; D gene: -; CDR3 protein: CASRVDSSGNTIYF
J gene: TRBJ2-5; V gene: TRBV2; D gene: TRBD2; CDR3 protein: CASSWAGSTASGSQETQYF
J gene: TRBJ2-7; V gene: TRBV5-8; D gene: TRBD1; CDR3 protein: CASSQRDRGFDEQYF
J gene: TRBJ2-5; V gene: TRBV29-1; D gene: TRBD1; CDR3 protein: CSVEDRGRETRYF
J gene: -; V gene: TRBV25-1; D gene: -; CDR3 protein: CASSEGALAYEQYF
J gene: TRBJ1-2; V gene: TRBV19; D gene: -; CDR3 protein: CASAEFNYGYTF
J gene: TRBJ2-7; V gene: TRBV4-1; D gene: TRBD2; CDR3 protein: CASSQDRGGLYEQYF
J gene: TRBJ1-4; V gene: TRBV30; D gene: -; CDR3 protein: CAWSVRGLPEKLFF
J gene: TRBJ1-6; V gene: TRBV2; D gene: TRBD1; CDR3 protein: CASRVGLNAGTGLRSPLHF
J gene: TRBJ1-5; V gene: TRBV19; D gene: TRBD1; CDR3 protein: CASTPDRGPYQPQHF